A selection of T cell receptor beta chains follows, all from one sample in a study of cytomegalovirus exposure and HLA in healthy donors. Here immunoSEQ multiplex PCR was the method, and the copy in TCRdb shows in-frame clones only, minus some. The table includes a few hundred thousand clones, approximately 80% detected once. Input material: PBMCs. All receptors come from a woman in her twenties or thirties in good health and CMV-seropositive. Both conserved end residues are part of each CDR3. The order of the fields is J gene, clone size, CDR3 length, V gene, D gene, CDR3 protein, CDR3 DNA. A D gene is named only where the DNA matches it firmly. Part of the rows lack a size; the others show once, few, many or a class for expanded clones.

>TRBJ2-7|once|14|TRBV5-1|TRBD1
CASSSGTGHYEQYF
TGCGCCAGCAGCTCCGGGACAGGGCACTACGAGCAGTACTTC
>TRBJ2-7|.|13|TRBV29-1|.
CSVVSRLDYEQYF
TGCAGCGTTGTTAGCAGACTTGACTACGAGCAGTACTTC
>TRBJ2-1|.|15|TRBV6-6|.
CASMLLMRSYNEQFF
TGTGCCAGCATGCTTCTCATGCGCTCCTACAATGAGCAGTTCTTC
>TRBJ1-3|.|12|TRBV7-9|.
CASSLEGNTIYF
TGTGCCAGCAGCTTAGAGGGAAACACCATATATTTT
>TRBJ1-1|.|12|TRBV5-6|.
CASSLASGDAFF
TGTGCCAGCAGCTTGGCGTCAGGGGACGCTTTCTTT
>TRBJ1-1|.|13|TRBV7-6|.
CASSLAETSEAFF
TGTGCCAGCAGCTTAGCGGAGACATCTGAAGCTTTCTTT
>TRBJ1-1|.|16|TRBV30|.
CAWRVRGQPRGSEAFF
TGTGCCTGGAGAGTCAGGGGCCAGCCTCGAGGGAGTGAAGCTTTCTTT
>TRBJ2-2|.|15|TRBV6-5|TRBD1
CASSRQGGGTGELFF
TGTGCCAGCAGTAGGCAAGGGGGCGGGACCGGGGAGCTGTTTTTT
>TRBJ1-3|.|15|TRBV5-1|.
CASSLWGASGNTIYF
TGCGCCAGCAGCTTGTGGGGGGCCTCTGGAAACACCATATATTTT
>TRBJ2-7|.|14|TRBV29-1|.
CSVSYPTVSYEQYF
TGCAGCGTTTCCTATCCGACGGTTAGTTACGAGCAGTACTTC
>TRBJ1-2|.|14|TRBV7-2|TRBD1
CASSPRGQTYGYTF
TGTGCCAGCAGCCCAAGGGGACAGACCTATGGCTACACCTTC
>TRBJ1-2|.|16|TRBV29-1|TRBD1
CSVVRRDRVSNYGYTF
TGCAGCGTTGTGAGGCGGGACAGGGTTTCGAACTATGGCTACACCTTC
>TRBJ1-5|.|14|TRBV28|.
CASTGRDTHQPQHF
TGTGCCAGCACGGGCAGGGATACCCATCAGCCCCAGCATTTT
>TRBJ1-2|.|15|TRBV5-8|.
CASSFIGVPDYGYTF
TGTGCCAGCAGCTTTATAGGCGTGCCGGACTATGGCTACACCTTC
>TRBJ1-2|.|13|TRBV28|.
CASTAGGRVGYTF
TGTGCCAGCACCGCTGGAGGCAGGGTTGGCTACACCTTC
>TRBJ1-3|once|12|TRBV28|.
CASSGQGNTIYF
TGTGCCAGCAGTGGCCAGGGAAACACCATATATTTT
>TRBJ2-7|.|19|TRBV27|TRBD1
CASSPLDRGLLSTLTEQYF
TGTGCCAGCAGTCCCCTGGACAGGGGCCTACTCTCCACCCTAACCGAGCAGTACTTC
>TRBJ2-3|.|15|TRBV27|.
CASSYAGPSTDTQYF
TGTGCCAGCAGTTATGCGGGACCTAGCACAGATACGCAGTATTTT
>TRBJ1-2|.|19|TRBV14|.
CASSQDLIDNPTPTYGYTF
TGTGCCAGCAGCCAAGATCTCATAGACAACCCTACGCCTACTTATGGCTACACCTTC
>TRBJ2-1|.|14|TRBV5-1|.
CASSLGTIYNEQFF
TGCGCCAGCAGCTTGGGGACTATATACAATGAGCAGTTCTTC
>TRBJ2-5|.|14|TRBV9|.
CASSVDLAGETQYF
TGTGCCAGCAGCGTAGATCTGGCAGGGGAGACCCAGTACTTC
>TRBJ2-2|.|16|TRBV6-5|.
CASSYSNQGITGELFF
TGTGCCAGCAGTTACTCGAACCAGGGAATCACCGGGGAGCTGTTTTTT
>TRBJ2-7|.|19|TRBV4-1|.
CASSLHLVSRETNYYEQYF
TGCGCCAGCAGCCTACACTTGGTTTCGAGGGAGACAAACTATTACGAGCAGTACTTC
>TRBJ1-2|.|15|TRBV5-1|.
CASSLVRPGNYGYTF
TGCGCCAGCAGCTTGGTCCGTCCGGGTAACTATGGCTACACCTTC
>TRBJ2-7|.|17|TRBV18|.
CASSPGEGAGPSYEQYF
TGTGCCAGCTCACCAGGTGAGGGCGCCGGTCCGTCCTACGAGCAGTACTTC
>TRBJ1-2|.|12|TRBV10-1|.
CATPLGFYGYTF
TGCGCCACCCCTCTCGGGTTCTATGGCTACACCTTC
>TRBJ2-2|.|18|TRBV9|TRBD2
CASSVVAGGLTNTGELFF
TGTGCCAGCAGCGTAGTAGCGGGAGGGCTTACGAACACCGGGGAGCTGTTTTTT
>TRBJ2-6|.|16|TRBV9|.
CASSRGGSSGANVLTF
TGTGCCAGCAGCCGCGGGGGCAGTTCTGGGGCCAACGTCCTGACTTTC
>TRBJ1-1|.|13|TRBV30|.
CAWTRGGNTEAFF
TGTGCCTGGACGCGGGGGGGGAACACTGAAGCTTTCTTT
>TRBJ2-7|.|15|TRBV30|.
CAWSAPGQRFYEQYF
TGTGCCTGGAGTGCACCGGGACAAAGGTTCTACGAGCAGTACTTC
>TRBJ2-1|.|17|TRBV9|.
CASSVGLAPLSYNEQFF
TGTGCCAGCAGCGTAGGCCTAGCGCCTTTGTCTTACAATGAGCAGTTCTTC
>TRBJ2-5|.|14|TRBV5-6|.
CASTPLANQETQYF
TGTGCCAGCACTCCTCTGGCCAACCAAGAGACCCAGTACTTC
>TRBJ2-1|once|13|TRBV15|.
CATSRDSHNEQFF
TGTGCCACCAGCAGAGATTCCCACAATGAGCAGTTCTTC
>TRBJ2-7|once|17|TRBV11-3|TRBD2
CASSPRTLLAGGGEQYF
TGTGCCAGCAGCCCCAGAACCCTACTAGCGGGAGGGGGCGAGCAGTACTTC
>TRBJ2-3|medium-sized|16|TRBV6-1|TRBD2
CASSESLAGGPDTQYF
TGTGCCAGCAGTGAAAGTCTAGCGGGAGGGCCAGATACGCAGTATTTT
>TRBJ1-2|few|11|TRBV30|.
CAWSSRPGYTF
TGTGCCTGGAGTTCGCGGCCTGGCTACACCTTC